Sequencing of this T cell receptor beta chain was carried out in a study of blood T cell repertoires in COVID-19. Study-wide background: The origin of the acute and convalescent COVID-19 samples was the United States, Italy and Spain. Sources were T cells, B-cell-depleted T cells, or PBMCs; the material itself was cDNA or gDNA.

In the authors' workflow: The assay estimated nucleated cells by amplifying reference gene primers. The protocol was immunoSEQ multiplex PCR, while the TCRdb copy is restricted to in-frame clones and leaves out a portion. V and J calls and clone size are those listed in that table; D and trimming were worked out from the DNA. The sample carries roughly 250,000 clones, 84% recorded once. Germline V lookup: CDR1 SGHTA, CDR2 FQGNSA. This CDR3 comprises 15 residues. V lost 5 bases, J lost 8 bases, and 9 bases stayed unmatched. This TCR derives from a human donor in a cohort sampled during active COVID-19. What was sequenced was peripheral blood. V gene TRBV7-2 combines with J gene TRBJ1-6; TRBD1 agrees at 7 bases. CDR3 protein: CASSLSRDRYSPLHF. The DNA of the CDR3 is TGTGCCAGCAGCCTTAGCCGGGACAGATATTCACCCCTCCACTTT.